Listed here are 16 T cell receptor beta chains from one sample, sequenced in a study of T cells in localized non-small cell lung cancer. Here immunoSEQ multiplex PCR was the method, and the copy in TCRdb shows in-frame clones only, minus some. The sample comprises roughly 61,000 clones, about four fifths of which are singletons, and around 4.7% rests with the top ten. The material was PBMCs, obtained before any cancer treatment. These receptors all come from a man between 40 and 69 years old with stage II lung adenocarcinoma.

CDR3 sequence reads: CASSARQSTSYEQYF. The CDR3 nucleotides are TGTGCCAGCAGTGCTCGACAGTCTACTTCCTACGAGCAGTACTTC. The chain carries TRBV6-6 and TRBJ2-7, with D perhaps matching TRBD1 (5 bases). This CDR3 spans 15 amino acids. Trimming pared 5 bases from V and 1 base from J, leaving 15 bases between. Germline V gene data show CDR1 as MNHNY and CDR2 as SVGAGI (reference sequence).

This clone has only a few counts. This sequence joins TRBV12-5 and TRBJ1-1; D ambiguous. V dropped 1 base and J dropped 1 base, with 4 bases sitting between them. CDR1 LGHNT and CDR2 FRNRAP come from the germline V gene. This CDR3 has 13 amino acids. The CDR3 region is CASGLGQNTEAFF. The CDR3 nucleotides are TGTGCTAGTGGTTTGGGGCAGAACACTGAAGCTTTCTTT.

V gene TRBV6-5 combines with J gene TRBJ1-1; TRBD1 matches 9 bases. There are 15 residues in the CDR3. CDR1 MNHEY and CDR2 SVGAGI come from the germline V gene. The trim removed 4 bases at V and 1 base at J, leaving 4 bases unmatched. CDR3 in amino acids: CASSSPTGGNTEAFF. DNA of the CDR3: TGTGCCAGCAGTTCTCCGACAGGGGGGAACACTGAAGCTTTCTTT.

The gene calls are TRBV19 and TRBJ1-5; 9 nucleotides align to TRBD1. V gave up 5 bases and J gave up 7 bases; unmatched junction bases: 9. Per germline, CDR1 LNHDA and CDR2 SQIVND (reference sequence). This CDR3 contains 15 residues. CDR3: CASSATGGPGQPQHF. For the CDR3, the DNA is TGTGCCAGTAGTGCCACAGGGGGCCCAGGACAGCCCCAGCATTTT.

V and J are TRBV28 and TRBJ2-1; 7 nucleotides align to TRBD2. CDR3 length equals 15 residues. The V gene end was trimmed by 5 bases and the J gene end by 0 bases; junction bases not matched to a gene: 4. From germline, CDR1 is MDHEN and CDR2 SYDVKM. CDR3 sequence reads: CASSRKRDSYNEQFF. The CDR3 DNA reads TGTGCCAGCAGTCGGAAGCGGGACTCCTACAATGAGCAGTTCTTC.

This clone was recorded a few times. The genes are TRBV11-2 and TRBJ2-7; tentatively, D is TRBD1 or TRBD2 (5 bases each). CDR1 and CDR2 (germline): SGHAT, FQNNGV. V shed 4 bases and J shed 0 bases, with 13 bases lying between them. The CDR3 is made up of 15 amino acids. CDR3 coding DNA: TGTGCCAGCAGCTCGTGGGGCCGGGACTCCTACGAGCAGTACTTC. It specifies CASSSWGRDSYEQYF.

The chain is built from TRBV5-1 and TRBJ2-7; no definite D call. Trimming pared 1 base from V and 2 bases from J, leaving 10 bases between. The CDR3 has 14 residues. Germline assignment: CDR1 SGHRS and CDR2 YFSETQ. The CDR3 region is CASSLNGVAYEQYF. DNA of the CDR3: TGCGCCAGCAGCTTGAATGGTGTGGCCTACGAGCAGTACTTC.

This rearrangement joins TRBV7-8 to TRBJ1-3; no reliable D call. The CDR3 is made up of 17 amino acids. Germline CDR1 is SGHVS and CDR2 is FQNEAQ. The ends were cut back, 5 bases at V and 4 bases at J, with 21 bases in the middle. The DNA of the CDR3 is TGTGCCAGCAGCCCTTTATCTGTGCACGGGGTAGGAAACACCATATATTTT. It translates to CASSPLSVHGVGNTIYF.

The chain couples TRBV10-3 to TRBJ2-2; 9 nucleotides agree with TRBD1. Germline-derived CDR1 and CDR2 are ENHRY and SYGVKD. CDR3 length: 15 residues. J lost 4 bases, V lost 11 bases, and 11 bases had no gene match. The CDR3 DNA follows: TGTGCCGCCCGGGTAGGACAGGGGACCACCGGGGAGCTGTTTTTT. Its protein is CAARVGQGTTGELFF.

The chain uses TRBV7-2 and TRBJ2-1; 7 bases are a match to TRBD1. J lost 10 bases, V lost 1 base, and 13 bases had no gene match. Looked up from germline, CDR1 is SGHTA and CDR2 is FQGNSA. The CDR3 consists of 16 residues. The CDR3 nucleotides read TGTGCCAGCAGCTTAGGACTATTAAACAGGGGTGGGGAGCAGTTCTTC. This codes for CASSLGLLNRGGEQFF.

This sequence joins TRBV6-6 and TRBJ1-4, with D possibly being TRBD1 (5 bases). The V and J ends lost 5 bases and 17 bases respectively, with 21 bases between them. Germline V gene sequence: CDR1 MNHNY, CDR2 SVGAGI (reference sequence). CDR3 length: 13 residues. The DNA for the CDR3 is TGTGCCAGCAGTGCTCCAGACAGTACCCGTCCCTTTTTT. It translates to CASSAPDSTRPFF.

The chain has TRBV15 and TRBJ1-5, with 10 bases lining up with TRBD1. The J segment lost 4 bases and the V segment lost 1 base, leaving 7 bases of the junction unmatched. Germline CDR1 LNHNV, CDR2 YYDKDF (reference sequence). The CDR3 is made up of 17 amino acids. This CDR3 is CATSRGGTGARNQPQHF. The CDR3 DNA sequence: TGTGCCACCAGCAGAGGGGGGACAGGGGCGAGGAATCAGCCCCAGCATTTT.

This clone came up many times. J is TRBJ1-2 and V is TRBV10-1; possible D gene TRBD1, 6 bases. This CDR3 region has 17 residues. Trimming stripped 0 bases from V and 7 bases from J, with 21 bases between. CDR1 is WNHNN and CDR2 is SYGVQD in the germline V gene (reference sequence). CDR3: CASSESRTARTMAGYTF. The CDR3 nucleotides read TGCGCCAGCAGTGAGTCGAGGACAGCGAGGACCATGGCTGGCTACACCTTC.

This chain links TRBV28 with TRBJ1-2, with D perhaps TRBD1 (6 bases). This CDR3 is 16 amino acids long. Between the trimmed V and J ends, which lost 6 bases and 2 bases, there was a span of 19 bases. The V gene's germline CDR1 is MDHEN and CDR2 SYDVKM. The CDR3 nucleotides read TGTGCCAGCAGCCCATCTGGGACATGGGCCAACTATGGCTACACCTTC. Residues: CASSPSGTWANYGYTF.

The chain couples TRBV7-9 to TRBJ2-7; weak D call: TRBD1 (6 bases). Trimming removed 1 base at V and 2 bases at J, with 9 bases between. From germline, CDR1 is SEHNR and CDR2 FQNEAQ (reference sequence). CDR3 size: 14 residues. This chain's CDR3 is CASSLGRGAYEQYF. The DNA for the CDR3 is TGTGCCAGCAGCTTAGGCAGGGGAGCCTACGAGCAGTACTTC. Full variable domain (remainder filled in from reference TRBV7-9 and TRBJ2-7): DTGVSQNPRHKITKRGQNVTFRCDPISEHNRLYWYRQTLGQGPEFLTYFQNEAQLEKSRLLSDRFSAERPKGSFSTLEIQRTEQGDSAMYLCASSLGRGAYEQYFGPGTRLTVT.

The gene calls are TRBV10-3 and TRBJ2-1, with TRBD1 as a possible D gene (6 bases). Trimming took 3 bases from V and 8 from J, leaving 17 bases between them. CDR1 is ENHRY, CDR2 SYGVKD, per germline. This CDR3 contains 15 residues. CDR3 region: CAISDLSRGLDEQFF. CDR3 bases: TGTGCCATCAGTGACCTCTCCAGGGGTTTAGATGAGCAGTTCTTC.